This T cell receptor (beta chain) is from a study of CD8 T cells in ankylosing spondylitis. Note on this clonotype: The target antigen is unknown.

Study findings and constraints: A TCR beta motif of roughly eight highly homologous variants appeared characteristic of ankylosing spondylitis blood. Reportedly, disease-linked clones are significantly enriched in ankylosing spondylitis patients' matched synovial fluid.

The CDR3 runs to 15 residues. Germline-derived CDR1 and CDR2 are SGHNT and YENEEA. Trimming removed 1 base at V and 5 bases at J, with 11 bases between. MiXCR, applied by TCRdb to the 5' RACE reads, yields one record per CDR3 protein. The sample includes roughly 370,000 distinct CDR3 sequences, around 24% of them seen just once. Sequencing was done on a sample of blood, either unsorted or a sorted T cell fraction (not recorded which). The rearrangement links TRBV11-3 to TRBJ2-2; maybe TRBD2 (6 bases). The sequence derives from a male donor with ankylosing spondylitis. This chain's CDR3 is CASSLGSGRTGELFF. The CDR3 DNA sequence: TGTGCCAGCAGCTTAGGTTCGGGGAGGACCGGGGAGCTGTTTTTT.